Below are 11 T cell receptor beta chains sequenced from a single sample in a study of regulatory T cells in long-lasting Graves disease. Time point here: newly diagnosed GD, antithyroid drugs for less than 3 months. The TCR library used RNA extracted from PBMCs. Library construction for TCR beta used iRepertoire HTBI primers and Arm-PCR of CDR3 regions. TCRdb ran MiXCR on the multiplex PCR reads and lists one entry per CDR3 protein. The table shows 200,000 to 250,000 distinct CDR3 sequences, with roughly a fifth occurring only once. The same sample was also studied in work on T cells in Graves' hyperthyroidism and ophthalmopathy.

The sample here was peripheral blood mononuclear cells (PBMCs), taken at new diagnosis, from a patient treated with antithyroid drugs. All receptors derive from a woman aged 30 to 39 with Graves disease.

Concerning this clonotype: One base away lies a much larger clone, so this may be a sequencing read error. The V call is TRBV30, the J call TRBJ2-4; the D gene is possibly TRBD2 (6 bases). The length of the CDR3 is 15 residues. CDR1 is GTSNPN and CDR2 is SVGIG in the germline V gene (reference sequence). The CDR3, as DNA: TGTGCCTGGAGACGGATTGTGGGGGGATACAATGAGCAGCTCTTC. Translated: CAWRRIVGGYNEQLF.

This clonotype was observed a few times. V usage is TRBV28 and J usage is TRBJ1-1; TRBD1 aligns across 9 bases. This CDR3 region has 15 residues. The germline CDR1 and CDR2 sequences are MDHEN and SYDVKM. J was trimmed by 3 bases and V by 10 bases; bases with no gene match: 12. The CDR3: CAITTGGMKDTEAFF. In DNA form, the CDR3 reads TGTGCCATCACGACAGGGGGAATGAAAGACACTGAAGCTTTCTTT.

This clonotype came up many times. This chain links TRBV9 with TRBJ1-2, with 9 bases matching TRBD1. The junction had 9 bases not matched to a gene; V was cut back by 0 bases and J by 6 bases. Germline V gives CDR1 SGDLS, CDR2 YYNGEE. The CDR3 totals 16 residues. The chain's CDR3 is CASSVAAQGAPDGYTF. CDR3 coding DNA: TGTGCCAGCAGCGTAGCCGCACAGGGGGCTCCGGATGGCTACACCTTC.

This clonotype was counted between two and nine times. The CDR3 nucleotides are TGTGCCAGCCGAGAACGGGACAGGCCCTACGAGCAGTACTTC. Protein: CASRERDRPYEQYF. The chain employs TRBV13 and TRBJ2-7; TRBD1 aligns across 8 bases. This CDR3 has 14 amino acids. The junction had 8 bases not matched to a gene; V was cut back by 8 bases and J by 2 bases. Per germline, CDR1 PRHDT and CDR2 FYEKMQ (reference sequence).

This clonotype was picked up many times. V is TRBV5-1 and J is TRBJ2-2; D is possibly TRBD1 (7 bases). V was pared by 4 bases and J by 4 bases, with 14 bases between. The CDR3 spans 15 residues. The V gene's germline CDR1 is SGHRS and CDR2 YFSETQ. CDR3 nucleotide sequence: TGCGCCAGCAGCGGAGGGGGCCCGAGCACCGGGGAGCTGTTTTTT. It translates to CASSGGGPSTGELFF.

This clonotype occurred many times. The chain joins TRBV5-6 to TRBJ1-5; 7 bases align to TRBD1. CDR3 length: 16 residues. From germline, CDR1 is SGHDT and CDR2 YYEEEE. Losses at the gene ends were 2 bases for V and 2 bases for J; bases not matched to a gene: 7. The CDR3 region has the DNA TGTGCCAGCAGCTTAGGGGGCCCCTGGGGCAATCAGCCCCAGCATTTT. Translation gives CASSLGGPWGNQPQHF. Together with reference TRBV5-6 and TRBJ1-5, the CDR3 gives the full variable domain: DAGVTQSPTHLIKTRGQQVTLRCSPKSGHDTVSWYQQALGQGPQFIFQYYEEEERQRGNFPDRFSGHQFPNYSSELNVNALLLGDSALYLCASSLGGPWGNQPQHFGDGTRLSIL.

This clonotype has more than one count but fewer than ten. The gene calls are TRBV19 and TRBJ1-1; D remains unclear. Per the germline V gene, CDR1 is LNHDA and CDR2 is SQIVND (reference sequence). This CDR3 spans 13 amino acids. Between the trimmed V and J ends, which lost 7 bases and 3 bases, there was a span of 12 bases. The CDR3 DNA follows: TGTGCCAGTACCCCTTACTCTGACACTGAAGCTTTCTTT. Amino acids: CASTPYSDTEAFF.

This clonotype has ten or more counts. The chain links TRBV28 to TRBJ1-2; D not resolved. Germline V gene sequence: CDR1 MDHEN, CDR2 SYDVKM. The CDR3 is made up of 13 amino acids. Trimming took 2 bases from V and 3 from J, leaving 7 bases between them. CDR3 DNA sequence: TGTGCCAGCAGTTTAGGGATTTACTATGGCTACACCTTC. Translated: CASSLGIYYGYTF.

This clonotype occurred many times. The chain carries TRBV9 and TRBJ1-1; TRBD1 matches 7 bases. CDR1 is SGDLS, CDR2 YYNGEE, per germline. This CDR3 has 15 amino acids. V was clipped by 0 bases and J by 3 bases; unmatched bases: 5. The CDR3 coding sequence is TGTGCCAGCAGCGTAGGAGGGGGCGCTTACACTGAAGCTTTCTTT. Amino acid sequence: CASSVGGGAYTEAFF.

This clonotype was recorded at least ten times. The chain uses TRBV7-8 and TRBJ1-2; 7 nucleotides match TRBD1. Germline assignment: CDR1 SGHVS and CDR2 FQNEAQ. The CDR3 is made up of 20 amino acids. V lost 1 base and J lost 0; bases outside the gene matches: 17. The DNA of the CDR3 is TGTGCCAGCAGCTTAGGCCTCGGCAGGGGGGAAAAACAGGCTAACTATGGCTACACCTTC. As protein: CASSLGLGRGEKQANYGYTF.

This clonotype was seen ten or more times. This chain uses TRBV4-1 with TRBJ1-4; TRBD1 matches at 7 bases. From germline, CDR1 is MGHRA and CDR2 YSYEKL. With 3 bases clipped from V and 4 bases from J, the junction kept 8 bases outside the gene matches. This CDR3 contains 16 residues. CDR3 amino acids: CASSQPDRTINEKLFF. The CDR3 DNA sequence: TGCGCCAGCAGCCAGCCGGACAGGACCATTAATGAAAAACTGTTTTTT.